This T cell receptor beta chain was captured in a study of OX40 agonist ivuxolimab in advanced cancers. General study points: At doses 0.1 to 3.0 mg/kg, CD4+ and CD8+ clones expanded.

The data were produced by immunoSEQ multiplex PCR, yet TCRdb's version contains in-frame clones alone and is incomplete. The sample yields fewer than 85,000 clones, over 70% seen once. This clone was recorded only once. Its antigen is not known. CDR1 is LGHNA, CDR2 YSLEER, per germline. Deletions cut 1 base from V and 4 bases from J, with 13 bases between. The CDR3 runs 15 residues. Specimen: CD4+ or CD8+ T cells sorted from blood, collected in a trial of the OX40 agonist ivuxolimab. The genes are TRBV4-3 and TRBJ1-2; D is uncertain. This clonotype originated in an adult with an advanced solid tumor such as melanoma, head and neck, liver or kidney cancer. Written as DNA, the CDR3 is TGCGCCAGCAGCCAAGGGCAGACCGGTTTCTATGGCTACACCTTC. It is translated as CASSQGQTGFYGYTF.